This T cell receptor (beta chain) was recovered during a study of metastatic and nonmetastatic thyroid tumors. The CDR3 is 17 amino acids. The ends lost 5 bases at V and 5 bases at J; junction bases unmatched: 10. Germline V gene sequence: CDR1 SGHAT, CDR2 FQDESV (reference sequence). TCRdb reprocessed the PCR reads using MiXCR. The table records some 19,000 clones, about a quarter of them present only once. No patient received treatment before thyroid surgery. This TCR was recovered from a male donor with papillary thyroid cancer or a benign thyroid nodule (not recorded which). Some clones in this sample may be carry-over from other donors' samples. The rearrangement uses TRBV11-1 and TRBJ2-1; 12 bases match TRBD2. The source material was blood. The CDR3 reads CASSRSSGGAVNNEQFF. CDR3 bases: TGTGCCAGCAGCCGTTCTAGCGGGGGGGCTGTGAACAATGAGCAGTTCTTC.